This TCR beta chain was documented in a study of blood T cell repertoires in COVID-19. Using immunoSEQ multiplex PCR, the repertoire was profiled, and TCRdb retains in-frame clones only, with some absent. The table has 250,000 to 350,000 clones, around 83% seen once; the top ten hold about 1.2%. Germline CDR1 and CDR2: SGHTA and FQGNSA. V dropped 1 base and J dropped 0 bases, with 6 bases sitting between them. The CDR3 is 14 residues long. This clonotype was sampled from a woman aged 50 to 60 with acute or convalescent COVID-19. Source material: peripheral blood. The chain recombines TRBV7-2 with TRBJ1-2, with D possibly TRBD1 on 5 matching bases. The CDR3, as DNA: TGTGCCAGCAGCTTAGGGGGGGCTAACTATGGCTACACCTTC. Translating it yields CASSLGGANYGYTF.